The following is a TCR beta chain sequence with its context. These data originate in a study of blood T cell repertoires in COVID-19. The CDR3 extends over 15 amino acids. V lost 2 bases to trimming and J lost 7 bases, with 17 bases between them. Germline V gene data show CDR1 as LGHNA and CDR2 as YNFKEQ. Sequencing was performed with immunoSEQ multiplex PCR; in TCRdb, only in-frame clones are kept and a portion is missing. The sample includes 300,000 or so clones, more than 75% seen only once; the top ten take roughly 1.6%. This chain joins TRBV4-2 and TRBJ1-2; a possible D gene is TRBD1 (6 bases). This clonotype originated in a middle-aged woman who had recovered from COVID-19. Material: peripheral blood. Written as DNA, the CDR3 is TGTGCCAGCAGCCAACCAAGGACCCAGGGGCTTGGCTACACCTTC. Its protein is CASSQPRTQGLGYTF.